Listed here are 5 T cell receptor beta chains from one sample, sequenced in a study of technical replicates of blood from a handful of donors. Sequencing was performed with immunoSEQ multiplex PCR; in TCRdb, only in-frame clones are kept and a portion is missing. The sample yields fewer than 100,000 clones, nearly 98% seen once. Material for sequencing was T cells isolated from PBMCs. The receptors originated from a human donor in good health.

This chain links TRBV5-4 with TRBJ2-1, with 8 positions matching TRBD1. The V gene end was trimmed by 2 bases and the J gene end by 3 bases; junction bases not matched to a gene: 4. CDR1 is SGHNT, CDR2 YYREEE, per germline (reference sequence). This CDR3 has 15 residues. The CDR3 reads CASSFDRGYYNEQFF. CDR3 sequence (DNA): TGTGCCAGCAGCTTCGACAGGGGATACTACAATGAGCAGTTCTTC. Filled out from reference TRBV5-4 and TRBJ2-1, the complete variable domain reads ETGVTQSPTHLIKTRGQQVTLRCSSQSGHNTVSWYQQALGQGPQFIFQYYREEENGRGNFPPRFSGLQFPNYSSELNVNALELDDSALYLCASSFDRGYYNEQFFGPGTRLTVL.

The chain joins TRBV7-9 to TRBJ2-6, with D unclear. In germline, CDR1 is SEHNR, CDR2 FQNEAQ (reference sequence). V was trimmed by 3 bases and J by 3 bases, leaving 3 bases between them. This CDR3 is built from 13 residues. The CDR3 loop is CASSFGGANVLTF. In DNA form, the CDR3 reads TGTGCCAGCAGCTTCGGTGGGGCCAACGTCCTGACTTTC. The full variable domain, in which reference TRBV7-9 and TRBJ2-6 provide the parts outside the CDR3, is DTGVSQNPRHKITKRGQNVTFRCDPISEHNRLYWYRQTLGQGPEFLTYFQNEAQLEKSRLLSDRFSAERPKGSFSTLEIQRTEQGDSAMYLCASSFGGANVLTFGAGSRLTVL.

This clone was counted a single time. V is TRBV11-3 and J is TRBJ2-3, with 10 bases identical to TRBD2. The V gene's germline CDR1 is SGHNT and CDR2 YENEEA. The CDR3 is 15 residues long. J gave up 3 bases and V 5 bases, and 5 bases lay outside the gene matches. DNA of the CDR3: TGTGCCAGCAGCGAGAGCGGGGGGGCGACAGATACGCAGTATTTT. Translating gives CASSESGGATDTQYF. Full variable domain (missing parts from reference TRBV11-3 and TRBJ2-3): EAGVVQSPRYKIIEKKQPVAFWCNPISGHNTLYWYLQNLGQGPELLIRYENEEAVDDSQLPKDRFSAERLKGVDSTLKIQPAELGDSAVYLCASSESGGATDTQYFGPGTRLTVL.

V gene TRBV21-1 combines with J gene TRBJ2-1; no DNA check was done on the table's D call, TRBD2. TRBV21-1 is labeled a pseudogene. This CDR3 has 14 amino acids. The CDR3, as DNA: TGTGCCAGCAGCAACCGGACTAGTTCCAATGAGCAGTTCTTC. This translates into CASSNRTSSNEQFF.

DNA of the CDR3: TGTGCCAGCAAGCCATCGCCAGGGAAAGAGTACTTC. It encodes CASKPSPGKEYF. The chain has TRBV5-4 and TRBJ2-5; a possible D gene is TRBD1 (5 bases). Germline CDR1 reads SGHNT; CDR2 reads YYREEE (reference sequence). Trimming removed 6 bases at V and 12 bases at J, with 18 bases between. This CDR3 spans 12 amino acids.